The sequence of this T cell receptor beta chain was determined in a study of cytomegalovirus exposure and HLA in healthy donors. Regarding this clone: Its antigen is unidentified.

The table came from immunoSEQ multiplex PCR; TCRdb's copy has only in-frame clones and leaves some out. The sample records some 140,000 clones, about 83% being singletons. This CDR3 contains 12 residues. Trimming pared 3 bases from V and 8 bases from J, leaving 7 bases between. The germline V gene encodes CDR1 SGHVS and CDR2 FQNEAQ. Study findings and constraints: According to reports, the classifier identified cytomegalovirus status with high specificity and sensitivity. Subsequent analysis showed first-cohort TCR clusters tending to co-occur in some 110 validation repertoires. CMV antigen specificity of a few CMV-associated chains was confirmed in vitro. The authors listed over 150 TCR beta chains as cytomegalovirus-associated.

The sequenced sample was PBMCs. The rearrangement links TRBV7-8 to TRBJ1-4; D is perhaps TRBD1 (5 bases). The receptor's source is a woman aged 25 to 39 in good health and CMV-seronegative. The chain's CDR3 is CASSFGGEKLFF. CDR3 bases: TGTGCCAGCAGCTTCGGGGGAGAAAAACTGTTTTTT.